The clone carrying this TCR beta chain was counted only a few times. Its antigen remains unidentified. This entry is derived from a study of response to subunit inactivated influenza vaccine. Overall study findings and caveats: Authors suggested each seasonal influenza vaccination recruits few new T cells.

MiXCR, applied by TCRdb to the RT-PCR reads, yields one record per CDR3 protein. The sample holds some 180,000 distinct CDR3 sequences; about 9% are singletons and the top ten take approximately 10%. Germline V gene data show CDR1 as MGHDK and CDR2 as SYGVNS. With V trimmed by 4 bases and J by 9 bases, 7 bases remained unmatched. The CDR3 sequence is 16 residues long. This sequence originates from a man aged 50 to 59 who received an inactivated influenza vaccine. The J gene is TRBJ2-1, the V gene TRBV25-1; the match to TRBD2 covers 15 bases. Sequencing used non-naive T cells sorted from PBMCs, obtained on the day of vaccination. In DNA, the CDR3 is TGTGCCAGCAGTGCCCGGACTAGCGGGGGGGCGGTTGAGCAGTTCTTC. It encodes CASSARTSGGAVEQFF.